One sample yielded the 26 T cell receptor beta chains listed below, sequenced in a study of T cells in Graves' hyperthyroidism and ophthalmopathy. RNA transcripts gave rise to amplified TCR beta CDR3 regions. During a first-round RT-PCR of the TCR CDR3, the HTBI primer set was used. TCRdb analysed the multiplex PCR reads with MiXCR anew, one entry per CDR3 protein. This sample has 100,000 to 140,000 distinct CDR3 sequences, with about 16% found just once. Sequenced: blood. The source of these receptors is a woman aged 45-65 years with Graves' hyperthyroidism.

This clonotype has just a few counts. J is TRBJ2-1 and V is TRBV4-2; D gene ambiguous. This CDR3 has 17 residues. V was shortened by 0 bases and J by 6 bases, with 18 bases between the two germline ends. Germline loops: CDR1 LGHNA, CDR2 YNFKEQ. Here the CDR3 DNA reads TGTGCCAGCAGCCAAGATTCGCCAGGCCGGGCCTCCAATGAGCAGTTCTTC. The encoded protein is CASSQDSPGRASNEQFF.

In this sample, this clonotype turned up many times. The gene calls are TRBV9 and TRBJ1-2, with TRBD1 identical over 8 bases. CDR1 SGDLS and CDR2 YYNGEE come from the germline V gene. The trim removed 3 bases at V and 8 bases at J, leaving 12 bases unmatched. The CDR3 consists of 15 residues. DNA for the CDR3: TGTGCCAGCAGCGCGTCAGGGGGCGGCCTATACGGCTACACCTTC. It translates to CASSASGGGLYGYTF.

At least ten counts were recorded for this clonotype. CDR3 sequence reads: CASSLGSGSYNEQFF. The CDR3 nucleotides are TGCGCCAGCAGCTTGGGTAGCGGGAGCTACAATGAGCAGTTCTTC. The chain is built from TRBV5-1 and TRBJ2-1; TRBD2 aligns across 9 bases. The V and J ends lost 0 bases and 3 bases, in that order; junction bases with no gene match: 1. Germline lookup yields CDR1 SGHRS and CDR2 YFSETQ. This CDR3 contains 15 residues. Full variable domain (missing parts from reference TRBV5-1 and TRBJ2-1): KAGVTQTPRYLIKTRGQQVTLSCSPISGHRSVSWYQQTPGQGLQFLFEYFSETQRNKGNFPGRFSGRQFSNSRSEMNVSTLELGDSALYLCASSLGSGSYNEQFFGPGTRLTVL.

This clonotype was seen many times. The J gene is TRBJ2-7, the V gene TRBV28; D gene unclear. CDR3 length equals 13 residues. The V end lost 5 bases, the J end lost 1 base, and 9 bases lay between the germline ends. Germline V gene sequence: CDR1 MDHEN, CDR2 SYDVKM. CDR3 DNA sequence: TGTGCCAGCAGTCTCACAGCTTCCTACGAGCAGTACGTC. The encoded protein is CASSLTASYEQYV.

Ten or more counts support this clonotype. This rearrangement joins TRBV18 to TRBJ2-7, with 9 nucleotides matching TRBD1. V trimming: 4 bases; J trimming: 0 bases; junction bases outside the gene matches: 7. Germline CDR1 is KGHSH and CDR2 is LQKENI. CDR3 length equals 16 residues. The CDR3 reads CASSHPGQGVSYEQYF. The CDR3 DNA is TGTGCCAGCTCACATCCGGGACAGGGAGTCTCCTACGAGCAGTACTTC.

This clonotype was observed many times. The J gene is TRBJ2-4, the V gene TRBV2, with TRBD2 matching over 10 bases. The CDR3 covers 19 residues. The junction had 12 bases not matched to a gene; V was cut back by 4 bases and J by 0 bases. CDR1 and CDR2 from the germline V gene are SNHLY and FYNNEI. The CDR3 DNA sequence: TGTGCCAGCAGTGCAACCGGACTAGCGGAGCCTGGAGCCAAAAACATTCAGTACTTC. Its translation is CASSATGLAEPGAKNIQYF.

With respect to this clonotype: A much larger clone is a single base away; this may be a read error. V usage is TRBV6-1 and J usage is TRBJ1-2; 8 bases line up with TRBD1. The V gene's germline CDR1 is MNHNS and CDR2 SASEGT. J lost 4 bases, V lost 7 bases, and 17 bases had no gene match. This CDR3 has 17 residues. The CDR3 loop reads CASKNLQGAGSFYGYTF. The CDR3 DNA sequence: TGTGCCAGCAAGAACCTTCAGGGGGCTGGCTCTTTCTATGGCTACACCTTC.

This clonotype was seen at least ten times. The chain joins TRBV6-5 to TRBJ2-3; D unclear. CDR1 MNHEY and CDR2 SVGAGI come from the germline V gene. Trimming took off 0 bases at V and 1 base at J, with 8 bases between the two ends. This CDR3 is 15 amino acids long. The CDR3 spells CASSYSVGGTDTQYF. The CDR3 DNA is TGTGCCAGCAGTTACTCAGTTGGGGGCACAGATACGCAGTATTTT.

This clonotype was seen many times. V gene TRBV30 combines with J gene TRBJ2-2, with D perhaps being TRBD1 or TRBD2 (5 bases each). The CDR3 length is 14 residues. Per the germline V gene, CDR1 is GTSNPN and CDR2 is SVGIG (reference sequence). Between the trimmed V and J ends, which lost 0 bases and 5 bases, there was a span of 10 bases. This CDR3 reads CAWSVPRETGELFF. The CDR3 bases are TGTGCCTGGAGTGTACCCAGGGAGACCGGGGAGCTGTTTTTT.

The CDR3 sequence: CASSVETGSGNTIYF. CDR3 bases: TGTGCCAGCAGCGTAGAGACAGGGTCTGGAAACACCATATATTTT. V gene TRBV9 combines with J gene TRBJ1-3, with 7 bases fitting TRBD1. V lost 0 bases and J lost 1; bases outside the gene matches: 1. The length of the CDR3 is 15 residues. Germline CDR1 reads SGDLS; CDR2 reads YYNGEE. The variable domain in full, with the rest retrieved from reference TRBV9 and TRBJ1-3, is DSGVTQTPKHLITATGQRVTLRCSPRSGDLSVYWYQQSLDQGLQFLIQYYNGEERAKGNILERFSAQQFPDLHSELNLSSLELGDSALYFCASSVETGSGNTIYFGEGSWLTVV.

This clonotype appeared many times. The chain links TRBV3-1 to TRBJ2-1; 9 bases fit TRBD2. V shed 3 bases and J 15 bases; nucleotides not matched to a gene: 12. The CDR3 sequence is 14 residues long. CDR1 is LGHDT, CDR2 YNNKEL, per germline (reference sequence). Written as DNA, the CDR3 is TGTGCCAGCAGCCAGGATTTAGCGGGAGTCTATCCGTTCTTC. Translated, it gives CASSQDLAGVYPFF.

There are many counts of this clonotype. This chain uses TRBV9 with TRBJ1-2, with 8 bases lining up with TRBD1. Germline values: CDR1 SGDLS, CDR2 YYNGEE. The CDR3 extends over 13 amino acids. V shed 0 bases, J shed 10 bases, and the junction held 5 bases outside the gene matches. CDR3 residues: CASSVGQDRDYTF. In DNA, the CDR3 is TGTGCCAGCAGCGTAGGGCAGGACAGGGACTACACCTTC.

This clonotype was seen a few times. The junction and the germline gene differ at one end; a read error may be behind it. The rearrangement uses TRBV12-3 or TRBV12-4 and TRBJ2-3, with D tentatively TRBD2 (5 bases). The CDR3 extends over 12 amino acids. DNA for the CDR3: TGTGCCAGCAGTTCCGTCGGGGATACGCGGTATTTT. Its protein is CASSSVGDTRYF.

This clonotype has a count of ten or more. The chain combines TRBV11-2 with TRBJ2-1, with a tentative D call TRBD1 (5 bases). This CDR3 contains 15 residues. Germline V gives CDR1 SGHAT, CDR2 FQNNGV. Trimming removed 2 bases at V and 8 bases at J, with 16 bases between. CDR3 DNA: TGTGCCAGCAGCTTATCGCGACCTTTAGGGGATGAGCAGTTCTTC. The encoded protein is CASSLSRPLGDEQFF.

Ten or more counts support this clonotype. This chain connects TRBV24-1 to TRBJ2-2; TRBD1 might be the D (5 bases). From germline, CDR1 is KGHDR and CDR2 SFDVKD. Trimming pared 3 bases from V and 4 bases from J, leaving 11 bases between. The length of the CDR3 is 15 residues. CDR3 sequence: CATSDSRAGTGELFF. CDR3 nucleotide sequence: TGTGCCACCAGTGATAGCAGGGCTGGCACCGGGGAGCTGTTTTTT.

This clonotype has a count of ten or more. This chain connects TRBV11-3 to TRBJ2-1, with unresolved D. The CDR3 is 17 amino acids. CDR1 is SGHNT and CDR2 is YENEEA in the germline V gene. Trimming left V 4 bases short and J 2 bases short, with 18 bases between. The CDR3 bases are TGTGCCAGCAGCTCCTCCCTTCCCGGAGTGGCCTACAATGAGCAGTTCTTC. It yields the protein CASSSSLPGVAYNEQFF.

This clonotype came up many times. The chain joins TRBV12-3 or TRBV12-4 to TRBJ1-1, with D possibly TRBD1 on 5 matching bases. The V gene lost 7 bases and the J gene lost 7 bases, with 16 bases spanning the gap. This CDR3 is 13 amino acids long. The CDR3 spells CASKTGWAGEAFF. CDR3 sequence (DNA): TGTGCCAGCAAAACAGGATGGGCAGGTGAAGCTTTCTTT.

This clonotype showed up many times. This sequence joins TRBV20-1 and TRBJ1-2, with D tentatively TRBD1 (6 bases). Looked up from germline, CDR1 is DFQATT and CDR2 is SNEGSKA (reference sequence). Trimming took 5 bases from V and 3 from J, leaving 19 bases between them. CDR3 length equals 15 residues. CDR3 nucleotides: TGCAGTGCTTTCACCTCCAGGGGATCGGACTATGGCTACACCTTC. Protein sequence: CSAFTSRGSDYGYTF.

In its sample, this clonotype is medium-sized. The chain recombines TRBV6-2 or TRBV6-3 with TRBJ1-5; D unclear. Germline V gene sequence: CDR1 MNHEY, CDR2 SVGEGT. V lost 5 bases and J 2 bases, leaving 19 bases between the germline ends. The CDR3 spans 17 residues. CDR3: CASSQPGSGFGNQPQHF. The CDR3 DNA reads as TGTGCCAGCAGTCAGCCCGGTTCGGGTTTCGGCAATCAGCCCCAGCATTTT.

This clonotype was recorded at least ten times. CDR3 sequence (DNA): TGTGCCATTTTAGATGGGACTGAAGCTTTCTTT. Translation gives CAILDGTEAFF. This chain links TRBV10-3 with TRBJ1-1; D unresolved. The CDR3 covers 11 residues. The V gene's germline CDR1 is ENHRY and CDR2 SYGVKD. Trimming removed 9 bases from V and 5 bases from J, with 10 bases in between.

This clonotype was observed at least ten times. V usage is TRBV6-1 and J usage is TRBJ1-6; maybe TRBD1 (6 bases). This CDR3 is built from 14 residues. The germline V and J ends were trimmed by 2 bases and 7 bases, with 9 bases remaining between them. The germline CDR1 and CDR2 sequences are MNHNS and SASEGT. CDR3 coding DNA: TGTGCCAGCAGTGAACAGGGGAGGAATTCACCCCTCCACTTT. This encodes CASSEQGRNSPLHF.

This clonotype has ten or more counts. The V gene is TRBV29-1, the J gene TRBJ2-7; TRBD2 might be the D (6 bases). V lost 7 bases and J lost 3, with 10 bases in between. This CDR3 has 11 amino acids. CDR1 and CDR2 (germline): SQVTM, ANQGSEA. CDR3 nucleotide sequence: TGCAGCGGGGGGACTGACTACGAGCAGTACTTC. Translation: CSGGTDYEQYF.

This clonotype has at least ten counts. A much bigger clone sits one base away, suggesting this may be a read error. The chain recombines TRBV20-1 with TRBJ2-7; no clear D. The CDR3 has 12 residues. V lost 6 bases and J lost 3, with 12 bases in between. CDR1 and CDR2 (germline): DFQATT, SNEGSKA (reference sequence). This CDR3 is CSASINYYEQYV. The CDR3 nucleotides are TGCAGTGCCTCGATAAACTACTACGAGCAGTACGTC.

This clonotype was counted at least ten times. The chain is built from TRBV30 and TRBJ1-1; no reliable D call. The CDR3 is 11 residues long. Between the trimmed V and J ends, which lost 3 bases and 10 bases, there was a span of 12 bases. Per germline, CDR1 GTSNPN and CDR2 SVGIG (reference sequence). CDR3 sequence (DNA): TGTGCCTGGAGACAAGACGGCAGAGCTTTCTTT. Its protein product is CAWRQDGRAFF.

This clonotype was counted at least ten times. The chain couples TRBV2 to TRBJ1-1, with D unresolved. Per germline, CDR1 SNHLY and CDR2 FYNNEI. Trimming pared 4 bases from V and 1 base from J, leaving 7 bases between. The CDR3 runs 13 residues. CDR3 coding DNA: TGTGCCAGCAGTGTTGAAGGGAACACTGAAGCTTTCTTT. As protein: CASSVEGNTEAFF.

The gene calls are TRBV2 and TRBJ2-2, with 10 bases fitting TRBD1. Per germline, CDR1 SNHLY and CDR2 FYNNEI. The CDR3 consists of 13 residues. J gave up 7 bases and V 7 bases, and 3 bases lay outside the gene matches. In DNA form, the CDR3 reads TGTGCCAGCACCTGGACAGGGGGCGGGGAGCTGTTTTTT. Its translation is CASTWTGGGELFF.